This T cell receptor beta chain was found in a study of PD-1 blockade in mismatch repair-deficient tumors. Study-level information: All were previously treated, progressing patients with eleven to twelve mismatch repair-deficient cancer types. The study, taken as a whole, reports: After pembrolizumab, tumor-resident clones rose rapidly, then generally contracted before radiologic responses.

CDR1 is MNHNS, CDR2 SASEGT, per germline. This CDR3 is 13 amino acids long. V was trimmed by 6 bases and J by 10 bases, leaving 13 bases between them. Turning to this clone: Its antigen is still unknown.

Time point noted: archival surgical resection tumor tissue. Every patient had mismatch repair deficiency by PCR or immunohistochemistry. TCRdb keeps only in-frame clones here, not all; method: immunoSEQ multiplex PCR. Of 4,000 or so clones in the sample, about 78% were seen once. This specimen was primary tumor tissue, taken from a patient treated with pembrolizumab. This clonotype was obtained from an adult with mismatch repair-deficient cancer. This chain joins TRBV6-1 and TRBJ1-6; D uncertain. The CDR3 nucleotides are TGTGCCAGCAGGTCGGGATTGCTATCACCCCTCCACTTT. Its translation is CASRSGLLSPLHF.